The 11 T cell receptor beta chains listed next were all sequenced from one sample in a study of T cells in Graves' hyperthyroidism and ophthalmopathy. TCR beta CDR3 regions were amplified from RNA transcripts. The HTBI primer set was used in a first-round RT-PCR of the TCR CDR3. MiXCR was run by TCRdb on the multiplex PCR reads, yielding one entry per CDR3 protein. This sample has 350,000 to 400,000 distinct CDR3 sequences; approximately 17% occur once, and the top ten carry over 35%. The sample was blood. The source is a man aged 18 to 29 with Graves' ophthalmopathy.

The chain is built from TRBV20-1 and TRBJ2-1; no clear D gene. The V gene lost 6 bases and the J gene lost 3 bases, with 6 bases spanning the gap. The germline V gene encodes CDR1 DFQATT and CDR2 SNEGSKA (reference sequence). The CDR3 spans 11 residues. DNA for the CDR3: TGCAGTGCAAAGTACTACAATGAGCAGTTCTTC. This encodes CSAKYYNEQFF.

This chain joins TRBV27 and TRBJ2-7; D is unclear. The germline gives CDR1 MNHEY, CDR2 SMNVEV (reference sequence). Deletions cut 1 base from V and 2 bases from J, with 9 bases between. The CDR3 sequence is 14 residues long. CDR3 in DNA: TGTGCCAGCAGTTTATTTGGGAATCCCTACGAGCAGTACTTC. The encoded protein is CASSLFGNPYEQYF.

This clonotype has ten or more counts. The chain couples TRBV20-1 to TRBJ2-7; 11 positions match TRBD2. This CDR3 has 14 amino acids. Germline lookup yields CDR1 DFQATT and CDR2 SNEGSKA (reference sequence). After removal of 5 bases from V and 1 base from J, the junction contained 4 bases not matched to a gene. CDR3 region: CSAFLAGGSYEQYF. DNA of the CDR3: TGCAGTGCTTTCCTAGCGGGGGGATCCTACGAGCAGTACTTC.

Points on this clonotype: Just one base apart from a much larger clone, this may be a read error. The chain couples TRBV20-1 to TRBJ1-1, with D maybe TRBD1 (5 bases). V was shortened by 5 bases and J by 3 bases, with 7 bases between the two germline ends. The germline CDR1 and CDR2 sequences are DFQATT and SNEGSKA (reference sequence). The CDR3 has 11 amino acids. CDR3 sequence: CSAGGDTEAFF. Here the CDR3 DNA reads TGCAGTGCTGGGGGGGACACTGAAGCTTTCTTT.

This chain connects TRBV28 to TRBJ1-3; tentative D call: TRBD1 (6 bases). This CDR3 has 18 amino acids. Trimming shortened V by 5 bases and J by 0 bases, and 20 bases separated the two germline ends. The germline CDR1 and CDR2 sequences are MDHEN and SYDVKM. The CDR3 sequence: CASSLPPGQVNSGNTIYF. The CDR3 nucleotides are TGTGCCAGCAGTCTACCCCCGGGACAAGTCAACTCTGGAAACACCATATATTTT.

This clonotype was seen only a few times. The gene calls are TRBV24-1 and TRBJ2-7, with TRBD1 identical over 10 bases. Per germline, CDR1 KGHDR and CDR2 SFDVKD. V shed 3 bases and J 0 bases; nucleotides not matched to a gene: 7. The CDR3 length is 17 residues. CDR3 coding DNA: TGTGCCACCAGTGATGTAAACCGGGACAGGGGCTCCTACGAGCAGTACTTC. It encodes CATSDVNRDRGSYEQYF.

This clonotype was recorded many times. The chain joins TRBV11-2 to TRBJ2-1; TRBD2 matches 14 bases. Germline-derived CDR1 and CDR2 are SGHAT and FQNNGV. With 5 bases clipped from V and 3 bases from J, the junction kept 3 bases outside the gene matches. The CDR3 runs 16 residues. The CDR3 coding sequence is TGTGCCAGCAGCCTTGGACTAGCGGGGGGCTACAATGAGCAGTTCTTC. Amino acids: CASSLGLAGGYNEQFF. The complete variable domain, with remaining parts taken from reference TRBV11-2 and TRBJ2-1, reads EAGVAQSPRYKIIEKRQSVAFWCNPISGHATLYWYQQILGQGPKLLIQFQNNGVVDDSQLPKDRFSAERLKGVDSTLKIQPAKLEDSAVYLCASSLGLAGGYNEQFFGPGTRLTVL.

This clonotype has ten or more counts. This chain uses TRBV7-3 with TRBJ2-1, with 8 bases lining up with TRBD1. The trim removed 5 bases at V and 9 bases at J, leaving 9 bases unmatched. The CDR3 runs 14 residues. Germline CDR1 is SGHTA and CDR2 is FQGTGA. Written as DNA, the CDR3 is TGTGCCAGCAGCCCCACAGGGGGACCTCGTGAGCAGTTCTTC. Its translation: CASSPTGGPREQFF.

This clonotype was detected only a few times. This chain connects TRBV20-1 to TRBJ2-3; D might be TRBD1 or TRBD2, each matching 5 bases. This CDR3 has 15 amino acids. Germline loops: CDR1 DFQATT, CDR2 SNEGSKA (reference sequence). V lost 5 bases and J lost 1, with 16 bases in between. The DNA for the CDR3 is TGCAGTGCTGTGCTGTGGGGGTACGGCACAGATACGCAGTATTTT. This codes for CSAVLWGYGTDTQYF.

This clonotype has a count of ten or more. V is TRBV5-1 and J is TRBJ1-2; D may be TRBD1 (6 bases). Trimming took 4 bases from V and 8 from J, leaving 24 bases between them. Per germline, CDR1 SGHRS and CDR2 YFSETQ. The CDR3 loop spans 16 amino acids. The CDR3 DNA sequence: TGCGCCAGCAGCGAAGCCGCCGGGAAGGGGGTGCGAGGCTACACCTTC. Translated, it gives CASSEAAGKGVRGYTF.

V and J are TRBV20-1 and TRBJ2-6; TRBD1 is a possible D gene (6 bases). Germline CDR1 and CDR2: DFQATT and SNEGSKA (reference sequence). The CDR3 extends over 17 amino acids. V gave up 5 bases and J gave up 2 bases, with 19 bases separating them. The CDR3 DNA reads as TGCAGTGCTTACGTCCTCCATAACAGGGCTGGGGCCAACGTCCTGACTTTC. Translated: CSAYVLHNRAGANVLTF.